The clone carrying this T cell receptor (beta chain) occurred once. Its target is not known. The same CDR3 can be traced to other DNA sequences in this sample. The CDR3 extends over 14 amino acids. Germline assignment: CDR1 MNHEY and CDR2 SMNVEV (reference sequence). V dropped 5 bases and J dropped 2 bases, with 12 bases sitting between them. This sample was taken from a study of shared clonotypes between healthy human individuals. For the study at large: Used for every donor were three CD4 naive, three CD4 memory, two CD8 naive and one CD8 memory plate.

Method: immunoSEQ multiplex PCR; TCRdb's copy keeps in-frame clones and lacks some. The sample has millions of clones; 85% to 95% are singletons. Naive CD8 cells lacked CD45RO and underwent positive selection for CCR7, leaving out terminally differentiated effector memory CD45RA+ cells. Findings and caveats of the study: What rarefaction showed was incomplete sorted-subset sequencing despite large depth. Sampling included only blood; tissue repertoires likely differ.

This sequence joins TRBV27 and TRBJ1-1, with a weak D call TRBD1 (5 bases). Input material: naive CD8+ T cells from PBMCs. The receptor was isolated from a man younger than 35 in good health. Some clones in this sample may be carry-over from other donors' samples. The CDR3 here is CASSLRDRNTEAFF. CDR3 nucleotides: TGTGCCAGCAGTCTTAGGGACCGCAACACTGAAGCTTTCTTT.